These 32 T cell receptor beta chains were all obtained from the same sample, sequenced in a study of Graves' ophthalmopathy and Graves' hyperthyroidism. TCR beta CDR3 regions were amplified from RNA transcripts. After a first-round RT-PCR with HTBI primers, a second-round multiplex PCR was run. TCRdb independently ran MiXCR on the multiplex PCR reads; one entry per CDR3 protein. The sample consists of hundreds of thousands of distinct CDR3 sequences, approximately 22% of them appearing once. Sequences were obtained from peripheral blood. The source is a woman under 30 with stable Graves' hyperthyroidism. Some clones in this sample may be carry-over from other donors' samples.

V and J are TRBV30 and TRBJ2-2; TRBD2 aligns across 8 bases. Germline V gives CDR1 GTSNPN, CDR2 SVGIG (reference sequence). V gave up 4 bases and J gave up 3 bases; unmatched junction bases: 13. The CDR3 is 17 amino acids. The CDR3 protein is CAWTGTSGQVYTGELFF. CDR3 coding DNA: TGTGCCTGGACGGGAACTAGCGGCCAGGTCTACACCGGGGAGCTGTTTTTT.

This clonotype was seen at least ten times. J is TRBJ2-2 and V is TRBV19, with TRBD1 as a possible D gene (7 bases). V lost 5 bases, J lost 6 bases, and 16 bases lay in between. Germline CDR1 LNHDA, CDR2 SQIVND (reference sequence). The CDR3 runs to 15 residues. CDR3: CASSQGGGTAGELFF. In nucleotides, the CDR3 is TGTGCCAGTAGTCAAGGGGGCGGGACGGCCGGGGAGCTGTTTTTT.

This clonotype occurred many times. The CDR3 loop is CASSRPYTGELFF. CDR3 bases: TGTGCCAGCAGTAGGCCTTACACCGGGGAGCTGTTTTTT. The V call is TRBV27, the J call TRBJ2-2, with D unclear. This CDR3 is built from 13 residues. Germline loops: CDR1 MNHEY, CDR2 SMNVEV (reference sequence). Trimming cost V 5 bases and J 3 bases, with 7 bases left between them.

This clonotype was seen ten or more times. This chain links TRBV10-3 with TRBJ2-7; TRBD1 matches 10 bases. The CDR3 runs to 14 residues. Germline CDR1 and CDR2: ENHRY and SYGVKD. Germline trimming cut 4 bases from V and 4 bases from J; bases unmatched to any gene: 4. CDR3 sequence reads: CAISVGTGVYEQYF. CDR3 nucleotides: TGTGCCATCAGTGTGGGGACAGGGGTTTACGAGCAGTACTTC.

The CDR3 DNA sequence: TGCAGCGTTTGGGGACCCTCTGGAAACACCATATATTTT. Amino acid sequence: CSVWGPSGNTIYF. The gene calls are TRBV29-1 and TRBJ1-3; perhaps TRBD1 as D (5 bases). The CDR3 totals 13 residues. The germline V gene encodes CDR1 SQVTM and CDR2 ANQGSEA. V dropped 5 bases and J dropped 0 bases, with 8 bases sitting between them. Full variable domain (remainder filled in from reference TRBV29-1 and TRBJ1-3): SAVISQKPSRDICQRGTSLTIQCQVDSQVTMMFWYRQQPGQSLTLIATANQGSEATYESGFVIDKFPISRPNLTFSTLTVSNMSPEDSSIYLCSVWGPSGNTIYFGEGSWLTVV.

This clonotype was counted at least ten times. The chain combines TRBV5-1 with TRBJ2-2, with a weak D call TRBD1 (5 bases). V dropped 6 bases and J dropped 0 bases, with 15 bases sitting between them. The CDR3 runs 16 residues. Germline V lookup: CDR1 SGHRS, CDR2 YFSETQ. The CDR3 sequence is CASKRTQGANTGELFF. CDR3 DNA sequence: TGCGCCAGCAAGCGAACGCAGGGCGCGAACACCGGGGAGCTGTTTTTT.

This clonotype was detected only a few times. The V gene is TRBV9, the J gene TRBJ1-3; D uncertain. V was clipped by 4 bases and J by 4 bases, with 15 bases between them. The CDR3 has 15 residues. The V gene's germline CDR1 is SGDLS and CDR2 YYNGEE. CDR3 coding DNA: TGTGCCAGCAGCCCCGCCACCCGGATAGGAAACACCATATATTTT. Its translation is CASSPATRIGNTIYF.

This clonotype has ten or more counts. This chain joins TRBV20-1 and TRBJ2-5; 8 bases are a match to TRBD2. Germline loops: CDR1 DFQATT, CDR2 SNEGSKA (reference sequence). This CDR3 is 15 amino acids long. V trimming: 0 bases; J trimming: 5 bases; junction bases outside the gene matches: 8. This CDR3 is CSARDPSGSGETQYF. The DNA for the CDR3 is TGCAGTGCTAGAGATCCGAGCGGGAGTGGGGAGACCCAGTACTTC.

This clonotype was counted many times. This chain's CDR3 is CASSSHPDSNYGYTF. The CDR3, as DNA: TGTGCCAGCAGTTCACACCCGGACAGTAACTATGGCTACACCTTC. The chain joins TRBV6-5 to TRBJ1-2; a possible D gene is TRBD1 (6 bases). With 4 bases removed from V and 1 base from J, the gap between germline ends came to 13 bases. The CDR3 spans 15 residues. Germline values: CDR1 MNHEY, CDR2 SVGAGI.

This clonotype has at least ten counts. The chain employs TRBV6-5 and TRBJ1-2, with 7 positions matching TRBD1. J lost 3 bases, V lost 9 bases, and 7 bases had no gene match. Germline lookup yields CDR1 MNHEY and CDR2 SVGAGI. The CDR3 has 13 residues. The CDR3 loop is CASSQGTYYGYTF. The CDR3 nucleotides read TGTGCCAGTTCACAGGGGACTTACTATGGCTACACCTTC.

V and J are TRBV19 and TRBJ1-5; D is ambiguous. Trimming took off 3 bases at V and 4 bases at J, with 16 bases between the two ends. The germline V gene has CDR1 LNHDA and CDR2 SQIVND (reference sequence). The CDR3 length is 16 residues. CDR3 bases: TGTGCCAGTAGTATTTTCTCGGGCACAAAGAATCAGCCCCAGCATTTT. It specifies CASSIFSGTKNQPQHF.

This clonotype occurred a few times. The chain carries TRBV6-1 and TRBJ2-5; weak D call: TRBD1 (7 bases). Trimming cost V 8 bases and J 2 bases, with 15 bases left between them. The CDR3 is 14 amino acids. The V gene's germline CDR1 is MNHNS and CDR2 SASEGT. CDR3 in DNA: TGTGCCAGCTTTAGAGCAGGGGGGCAAGAGACCCAGTACTTC. As protein: CASFRAGGQETQYF.

This clonotype was recorded many times. The chain uses TRBV7-9 and TRBJ2-5; TRBD1 matches at 9 bases. Trimming at V came to 10 bases and at J to 1 base, leaving 10 bases not matched to a gene. Germline lookup yields CDR1 SEHNR and CDR2 FQNEAQ (reference sequence). The CDR3 has 15 residues. The DNA for the CDR3 is TGTGCCATCCTGAGGGACAGGGTACTCCAAGAGACCCAGTACTTC. It encodes CAILRDRVLQETQYF. Together with reference TRBV7-9 and TRBJ2-5, the CDR3 gives the full variable domain: DTGVSQNPRHKITKRGQNVTFRCDPISEHNRLYWYRQTLGQGPEFLTYFQNEAQLEKSRLLSDRFSAERPKGSFSTLEIQRTEQGDSAMYLCAILRDRVLQETQYFGPGTRLLVL.

This clonotype showed up many times. The V gene is TRBV12-3 or TRBV12-4, the J gene TRBJ1-5; D is unresolved. Trimming cost V 1 base and J 2 bases, with 6 bases left between them. The CDR3 runs 14 residues. The CDR3 protein is CASSLGTGNQPQHF. CDR3 in DNA: TGTGCCAGCAGTTTAGGGACCGGCAATCAGCCCCAGCATTTT.

This clonotype was detected many times. The chain joins TRBV28 to TRBJ1-2; TRBD1 matches 9 bases. Germline V CDR1 and CDR2: MDHEN, SYDVKM. V was pared by 6 bases and J by 8 bases, with 10 bases of the junction left unmatched. The CDR3 has 14 residues. CDR3 protein: CASRLQGALWGYTF. The CDR3 DNA is TGTGCCAGCAGGCTACAGGGGGCATTATGGGGCTACACCTTC.

The sample holds many counts of this clonotype. The chain employs TRBV20-1 and TRBJ2-7, with D tentatively TRBD2 (6 bases). Trimming pared 3 bases from V and 6 bases from J, leaving 12 bases between. The CDR3 runs 12 residues. Germline V gene data show CDR1 as DFQATT and CDR2 as SNEGSKA (reference sequence). The CDR3 bases are TGCAGTGCTAGCATCGGGGGAAGCGAGCAGTACTTC. Encoded protein: CSASIGGSEQYF.

The chain joins TRBV6-1 to TRBJ2-7, with D hard to call. V lost 10 bases to trimming and J lost 4 bases, with 14 bases between them. In germline, CDR1 is MNHNS, CDR2 SASEGT. This CDR3 has 12 amino acids. CDR3 in DNA: TGTGCCACCTCATCTCTTATGTACGAGCAGTACTTC. Encoded protein: CATSSLMYEQYF.

Many counts were recorded for this clonotype. The gene calls are TRBV27 and TRBJ1-6; TRBD1 matches at 7 bases. Germline V lookup: CDR1 MNHEY, CDR2 SMNVEV (reference sequence). The CDR3 loop spans 16 amino acids. V was clipped by 4 bases and J by 2 bases; unmatched bases: 5. The CDR3 region has the DNA TGTGCCAGCAGTTCCCCCGGGACAGCCTATAATTCACCCCTCCACTTT. Amino acid sequence: CASSSPGTAYNSPLHF.

This clonotype came up many times. The genes are TRBV29-1 and TRBJ2-5; D not resolved. CDR1 SQVTM and CDR2 ANQGSEA come from the germline V gene. This CDR3 contains 13 residues. Trimming pared 2 bases from V and 0 bases from J, leaving 7 bases between. The CDR3 region is CSVEKWDQETQYF. The CDR3 region has the DNA TGCAGCGTTGAAAAGTGGGACCAAGAGACCCAGTACTTC.

This clonotype was detected many times. The chain uses TRBV29-1 and TRBJ2-7; either TRBD1 or TRBD2 may fit D (6 bases each). This CDR3 contains 11 residues. Germline assignment: CDR1 SQVTM and CDR2 ANQGSEA. Trimming shortened V by 6 bases and J by 5 bases, and 11 bases separated the two germline ends. CDR3 sequence reads: CSVQGTDEQYF. CDR3 bases: TGCAGCGTGCAGGGGACTGACGAGCAGTACTTC.

This clonotype was counted many times. The J gene is TRBJ1-1, the V gene TRBV5-1, with TRBD1 as a possible D gene (6 bases). The V end lost 3 bases, the J end lost 3 bases, and 15 bases lay between the germline ends. This CDR3 is built from 15 residues. CDR1 SGHRS and CDR2 YFSETQ come from the germline V gene. Here the CDR3 DNA reads TGCGCCAGCAGCTCACAGGGCCCTGTTGACACTGAAGCTTTCTTT. The encoded protein is CASSSQGPVDTEAFF.

This clonotype was observed many times. This chain uses TRBV7-2 with TRBJ2-7, with D maybe TRBD2 (6 bases). V was trimmed by 5 bases and J by 1 base, leaving 15 bases between them. The germline gives CDR1 SGHTA, CDR2 FQGNSA. The CDR3 covers 15 residues. CDR3 nucleotides: TGTGCCAGCAGCCCATGGGGGGAAGTATCCTACGAGCAGTACTTC. Its translation: CASSPWGEVSYEQYF.

The chain links TRBV12-3 or TRBV12-4 to TRBJ1-2; unclear D gene. CDR3 length equals 14 residues. V was trimmed by 2 bases and J by 0 bases, leaving 7 bases between them. As DNA, the CDR3 is TGTGCCAGCAGTTTAACTGTACCTAACTATGGCTACACCTTC. Protein sequence: CASSLTVPNYGYTF.

There are many counts of this clonotype. The chain uses TRBV2 and TRBJ1-5; possible D gene TRBD1, 5 bases. The V gene's germline CDR1 is SNHLY and CDR2 FYNNEI. This CDR3 has 15 residues. Trimming removed 1 base at V and 9 bases at J, with 16 bases between. As DNA, the CDR3 is TGTGCCAGCAGTGAAGAATGGGGACCGGGGGGGCCCCAGCATTTT. This codes for CASSEEWGPGGPQHF. Combining the CDR3 with reference TRBV2 and TRBJ1-5 gives the whole variable domain EPEVTQTPSHQVTQMGQEVILRCVPISNHLYFYWYRQILGQKVEFLVSFYNNEISEKSEIFDDQFSVERPDGSNFTLKIRSTKLEDSAMYFCASSEEWGPGGPQHFGDGTRLSIL.

CDR3 sequence: CSARQGALYGGAFF. The CDR3 DNA reads as TGCAGTGCTAGGCAGGGGGCTTTATATGGGGGAGCTTTCTTT. This chain connects TRBV20-1 to TRBJ1-1; 8 nucleotides align to TRBD1. Trimming took 3 bases from V and 10 from J; bases not matched to a gene: 13. The CDR3 totals 14 residues. CDR1 is DFQATT and CDR2 is SNEGSKA in the germline V gene (reference sequence).

This clonotype was detected only a few times. The gene calls are TRBV2 and TRBJ2-3, with 8 bases fitting TRBD2. Germline loops: CDR1 SNHLY, CDR2 FYNNEI. CDR3 length: 16 residues. J was trimmed by 0 bases and V by 6 bases; bases with no gene match: 8. DNA of the CDR3: TGTGCCAGCAGGCAAACTAGCGGCTCTAGCACAGATACGCAGTATTTT. Residues: CASRQTSGSSTDTQYF.

This clonotype has a count of ten or more. The rearrangement uses TRBV28 and TRBJ1-6; D remains ambiguous. V lost 2 bases and J 1 base, leaving 9 bases between the germline ends. This CDR3 has 16 residues. The germline V gene encodes CDR1 MDHEN and CDR2 SYDVKM. CDR3 sequence (DNA): TGTGCCAGCAGTTTAGAGGCGGGGTCCTATAATTCACCCCTCCACTTT. This encodes CASSLEAGSYNSPLHF.

This clonotype turned up a few times. V and J are TRBV6-1 and TRBJ1-2; TRBD1 matches at 9 bases. The CDR3 loop spans 15 amino acids. Germline trimming cut 4 bases from V and 8 bases from J; bases unmatched to any gene: 11. Per the germline V gene, CDR1 is MNHNS and CDR2 is SASEGT. For the CDR3, the DNA is TGTGCCAGCAGTGCACCCAGCGGACAGGGGCGCGGCTACACCTTC. Translation: CASSAPSGQGRGYTF.

This clonotype appeared a single time. The chain links TRBV5-1 to TRBJ2-5, with 14 bases that match TRBD2. J was trimmed by 5 bases and V by 3 bases; bases with no gene match: 3. This CDR3 contains 15 residues. Per germline, CDR1 SGHRS and CDR2 YFSETQ. CDR3 amino acids: CASSWGLAGAETQYF. For the CDR3, the DNA is TGCGCCAGCAGCTGGGGACTAGCGGGGGCTGAGACCCAGTACTTC.

This clonotype appeared many times. Here the CDR3 reads CASSFRQGHTGELFF. The DNA of the CDR3 is TGTGCCAGCAGCTTCAGACAGGGGCACACCGGGGAGCTGTTTTTT. The rearrangement links TRBV7-2 to TRBJ2-2; 8 nucleotides match TRBD1. Germline lookup yields CDR1 SGHTA and CDR2 FQGNSA. The junction had 3 bases not matched to a gene; V was cut back by 3 bases and J by 3 bases. The CDR3 contains 15 residues.

This clonotype was found a few times. The genes are TRBV20-1 and TRBJ2-4; no clear D gene. Trimming stripped 8 bases from V and 1 base from J, with 12 bases between. CDR3 size: 13 residues. Germline V gives CDR1 DFQATT, CDR2 SNEGSKA (reference sequence). This CDR3 reads CSTKTLAKNIQYF. The CDR3 DNA follows: TGCAGTACTAAAACGCTGGCCAAAAACATTCAGTACTTC.

The chain couples TRBV6-1 to TRBJ1-1; TRBD1 matches at 7 bases. Trimming removed 6 bases from V and 1 base from J; junction bases left unmatched: 8. The CDR3 length is 15 residues. The V gene's germline CDR1 is MNHNS and CDR2 SASEGT. Written as DNA, the CDR3 is TGTGCCAGCAGAGAATCGGGACAGCGGAACACTGAAGCTTTCTTT. It encodes CASRESGQRNTEAFF.